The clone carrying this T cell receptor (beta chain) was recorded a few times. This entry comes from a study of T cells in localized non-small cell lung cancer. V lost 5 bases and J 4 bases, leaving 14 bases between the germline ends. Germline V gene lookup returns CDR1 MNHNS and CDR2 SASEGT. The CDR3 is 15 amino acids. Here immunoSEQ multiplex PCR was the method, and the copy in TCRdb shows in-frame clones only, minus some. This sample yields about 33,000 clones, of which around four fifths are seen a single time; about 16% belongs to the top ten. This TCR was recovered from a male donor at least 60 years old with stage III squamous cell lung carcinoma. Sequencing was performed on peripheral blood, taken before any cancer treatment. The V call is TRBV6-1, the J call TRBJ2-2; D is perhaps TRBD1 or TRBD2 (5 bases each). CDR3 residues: CASSTRWGPTGELFF. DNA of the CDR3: TGTGCCAGCAGTACTCGATGGGGACCCACCGGGGAGCTGTTTTTT.